This record looks at one T cell receptor beta chain sequence and its context. The entry originates in a study of control samples from healthy donors and cancer patients. Using immunoSEQ multiplex PCR, the repertoire was profiled, and TCRdb retains in-frame clones only, with some absent. The sample records about 150,000 clones, over 85% being singletons. The CDR3 spans 12 residues. V was shortened by 2 bases and J by 8 bases, with 9 bases between the two germline ends. This receptor was taken from a man younger than 35 in good health. Sequencing input: blood. The V gene is TRBV12-3 or TRBV12-4, the J gene TRBJ1-1; D is unclear. CDR3 amino acids: CASSLSRIEAFF. The CDR3 DNA follows: TGTGCCAGCAGTTTATCGAGGATCGAAGCTTTCTTT.